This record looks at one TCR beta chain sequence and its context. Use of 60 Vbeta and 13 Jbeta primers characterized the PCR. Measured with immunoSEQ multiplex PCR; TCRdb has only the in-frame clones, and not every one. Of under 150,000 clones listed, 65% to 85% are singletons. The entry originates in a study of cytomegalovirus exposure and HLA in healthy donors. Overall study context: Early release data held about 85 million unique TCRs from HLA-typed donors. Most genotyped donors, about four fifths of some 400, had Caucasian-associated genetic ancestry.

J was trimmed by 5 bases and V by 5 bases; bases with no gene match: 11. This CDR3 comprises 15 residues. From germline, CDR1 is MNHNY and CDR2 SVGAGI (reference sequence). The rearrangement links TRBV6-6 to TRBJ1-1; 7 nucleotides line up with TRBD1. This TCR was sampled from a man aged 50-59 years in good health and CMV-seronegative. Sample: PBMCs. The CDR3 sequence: CASSEPDRAGTEAFF. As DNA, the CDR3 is TGTGCCAGCAGTGAGCCCGACAGGGCGGGAACTGAAGCTTTCTTT.